This T cell receptor beta chain was sequenced for a study of OX40 agonist ivuxolimab in advanced cancers. Study-wide context: Each dose-escalation patient presented with hepatocellular carcinoma, melanoma, renal cell or head and neck cancer. General observations from the study: CD8+ T cells showed, on average, more clonal expansion than CD4+ cells.

With regard to this clone: Its matching antigen is unknown.

Between the trimmed V and J ends, which lost 7 bases and 2 bases, there was a span of 16 bases. This CDR3 has 15 residues. Germline V gene lookup returns CDR1 SGDLS and CDR2 YYNGEE. The table came from immunoSEQ multiplex PCR; TCRdb's copy has only in-frame clones and leaves some out. The sample consists of some 70,000 clones, almost 85% of them appearing once. The sequencing used CD4+ or CD8+ T cells sorted from blood, collected in a trial of the OX40 agonist ivuxolimab. V and J are TRBV9 and TRBJ1-3; D remains ambiguous. The clonotype was recovered from an adult with an advanced solid tumor such as melanoma, head and neck, liver or kidney cancer. CDR3: CASGDFGVPGNTIYF. CDR3 sequence (DNA): TGTGCCAGCGGAGATTTCGGGGTTCCTGGAAACACCATATATTTT.